The T cell receptor (beta chain) described here comes from a study of blood T cell repertoires in COVID-19. On the study more broadly: Sources were T cells, B-cell-depleted T cells, or PBMCs; the material itself was cDNA or gDNA.

This CDR3 has 15 residues. Germline V CDR1 and CDR2: LNHDA, SQIVND (reference sequence). V shed 5 bases, J shed 4 bases, and the junction held 8 bases outside the gene matches. Repertoires were generated with immunoSEQ multiplex PCR, while TCRdb's copy carries only in-frame clones and drops some. The repertoire includes 290,000 or so clones, about four fifths of them detected once, and 5% sits in the top ten. Cohort allocation depended upon clinical history that participants reported. Participants classified as exposed had met a COVID-19 case within 2 weeks before study entry. The sample was PBMCs or T cells enriched from blood (not recorded which). The rearrangement links TRBV19 to TRBJ2-5; 9 bases align to TRBD2. This TCR was recovered from a man aged 35 to 55 who had been exposed to COVID-19. The chain's CDR3 is CASSDSGSGRETQYF. The CDR3 nucleotides read TGTGCCAGTAGTGATAGCGGGAGTGGGCGAGAGACCCAGTACTTC.